This TCR beta chain was found in a study of blood T cell repertoires in COVID-19. Across the whole study: Spain, Italy and the United States supplied samples that represented acute and convalescent COVID-19. In each case, the material was cDNA or gDNA derived from T cells, B-cell-depleted T cells, or PBMCs.

The assay was immunoSEQ multiplex PCR, and TCRdb's table has in-frame clones only and misses some. The table has some 200,000 clones, 75% to 85% seen once. This CDR3 has 16 amino acids. V was shortened by 1 base and J by 3 bases, with 13 bases between the two germline ends. Germline V CDR1 and CDR2: LNHDA, SQIVND (reference sequence). The TCR originated in a human donor in a cohort sampled during active COVID-19. The chain is built from TRBV19 and TRBJ2-1, with a tentative D call TRBD2 (5 bases). The source material was peripheral blood. CDR3 sequence reads: CASSIGEPAFYNEQFF. The DNA for the CDR3 is TGTGCCAGTAGTATAGGGGAGCCAGCTTTCTACAATGAGCAGTTCTTC.